Listed below are T cell receptor beta chains from one sample, sequenced in a study of T cell repertoires in cytomegalovirus infection. These receptors have no known antigen. TCRdb processed the reads anew with MiXCR; each CDR3 protein has one entry. The repertoire consists of roughly 860,000 distinct CDR3 sequences, with around a third occurring once and the leading ten covering 9.5% to 15%. The source material was cultured CD8+ T cells from PBMCs, sampled from culture after CMV antigen stimulation. Receptor source: a human donor in good health (CMV status not recorded). Some clones in this sample may be carry-over from other donors' samples. Each CDR3 is given with its conserved first and last residue. Each record gives: V gene, D gene, clone size, J gene, CDR3 protein, CDR3 DNA. The D gene is left open where the match is weak. Rows give clone size only sometimes, using once, few, many, or a class for an expanded clone.

>TRBV7-9|-|-|TRBJ1-5
CASSLGPGTSNQPQHF
TGTGCCAGCAGCTTAGGACCGGGAACGAGCAATCAGCCCCAGCATTTT
>TRBV6-5|-|few|TRBJ2-1
CASQVWDEQFF
TGTGCCAGCCAAGTGTGGGATGAGCAGTTCTTC
>TRBV28|-|few|TRBJ2-3
CASSLIADTDTQYF
TGTGCCAGCAGTTTAATAGCCGACACAGATACGCAGTATTTT
>TRBV7-6|TRBD1|few|TRBJ2-7
CASSLTGQQNYEQYF
TGTGCCAGCAGCTTAACGGGACAGCAGAACTACGAGCAGTACTTC
>TRBV29-1|-|few|TRBJ2-1
CSVDQTGWGDYNEQFF
TGCAGCGTTGACCAGACAGGATGGGGTGACTACAATGAGCAGTTCTTC
>TRBV27|-|few|TRBJ2-7
CASSRTDTTYEQYF
TGTGCCAGCAGTAGGACGGACACCACCTACGAGCAGTACTTC
>TRBV7-2|-|many|TRBJ2-3
CASNLIGSLGDTQYF
TGTGCCAGCAACCTAATAGGCAGTCTGGGAGATACGCAGTATTTT
>TRBV19|-|few|TRBJ2-2
CASSIAQNGELFF
TGTGCCAGTAGTATAGCGCAGAACGGGGAGCTGTTTTTT
>TRBV3-1|-|-|TRBJ1-2
CASSQSGERYGYTF
TGTGCCAGCAGCCAGAGCGGGGAGAGGTATGGCTACACCTTC
>TRBV9|-|few|TRBJ1-1
CASSVDGRATAEAFF
TGTGCCAGCAGCGTAGATGGACGCGCGACAGCAGAAGCTTTCTTT
>TRBV7-8|TRBD1|few|TRBJ1-1
CASSLTGGKNTEAFF
TGTGCCAGCAGCTTAACAGGGGGCAAGAACACTGAAGCTTTCTTT
>TRBV7-6|TRBD1|many|TRBJ2-6
CASSLNRDRALTNVLTF
TGTGCCAGCAGCTTAAACCGGGACAGGGCGTTAACCAACGTCCTGACTTTC
>TRBV19|TRBD1|-|TRBJ1-3
CATWRQGASAGNTIYF
TGTGCCACTTGGAGACAGGGGGCTTCGGCTGGAAACACCATATATTTT
>TRBV19|-|few|TRBJ2-1
CASRHLRDKGYNEQFF
TGTGCCAGTAGACACCTCCGGGACAAGGGATACAATGAGCAGTTCTTC
>TRBV6-1|TRBD2|-|TRBJ2-3
CASSPGGGAGTDTQYF
TGTGCCAGCAGCCCCGGGGGGGGGGCGGGCACAGATACGCAGTATTTT
>TRBV3-1|-|-|TRBJ2-3
CASSQPMDTWFGPDTQYF
TGTGCCAGCAGCCAACCAATGGACACCTGGTTTGGCCCGGATACGCAGTATTTT
>TRBV19|-|few|TRBJ2-7
CASSIDFGDIEQYF
TGTGCCAGTAGTATAGATTTCGGGGACATCGAGCAGTACTTC
>TRBV10-3|-|-|TRBJ1-1
CAISERDIGWDTEAFF
TGTGCCATCAGTGAGAGGGACATTGGTTGGGACACTGAAGCTTTCTTT
>TRBV6-4|TRBD1|-|TRBJ1-6
CASSDSGQPISPLHF
TGTGCCAGCAGTGACTCGGGACAGCCTATCTCACCCCTCCACTTT
>TRBV18|-|-|TRBJ2-5
CASSPWPEQETQYF
TGTGCCAGCTCACCGTGGCCGGAACAAGAGACCCAGTACTTC
>TRBV27|-|-|TRBJ2-7
CASSLSGNYEQYF
TGTGCCAGCAGTTTATCAGGGAACTACGAGCAGTACTTC
>TRBV12-3/TRBV12-4|TRBD1|few|TRBJ1-5
CASRVRQGNQPQHF
TGTGCCAGCAGGGTAAGACAGGGGAATCAGCCCCAGCATTTT
>TRBV7-9|-|-|TRBJ2-7
CASSPTLGTYEQYF
TGTGCCAGCAGCCCCACCCTGGGTACCTACGAGCAGTACTTC
>TRBV10-1|-|-|TRBJ2-7
CASSEARSSYEQYF
TGCGCCAGCAGTGAAGCACGGAGCTCCTACGAGCAGTACTTC
>TRBV27|TRBD2|-|TRBJ2-1
CASSSSGGGGEQFF
TGTGCCAGCAGTTCTAGCGGGGGGGGAGGTGAGCAGTTCTTC
>TRBV7-9|-|-|TRBJ2-1
CASSYKTAGGEQFF
TGTGCCAGCAGCTACAAAACAGCCGGGGGTGAGCAGTTCTTC